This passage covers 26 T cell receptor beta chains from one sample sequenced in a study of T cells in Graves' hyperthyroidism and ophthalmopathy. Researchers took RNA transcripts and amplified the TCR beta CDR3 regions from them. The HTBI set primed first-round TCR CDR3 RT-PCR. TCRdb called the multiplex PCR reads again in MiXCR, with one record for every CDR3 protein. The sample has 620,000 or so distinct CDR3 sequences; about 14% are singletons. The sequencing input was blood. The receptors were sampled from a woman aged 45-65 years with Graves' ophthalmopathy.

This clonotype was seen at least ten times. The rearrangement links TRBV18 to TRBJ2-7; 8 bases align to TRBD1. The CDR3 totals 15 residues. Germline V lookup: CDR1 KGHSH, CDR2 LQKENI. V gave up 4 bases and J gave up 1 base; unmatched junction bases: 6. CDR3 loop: CASSLYRDRSYEQYF. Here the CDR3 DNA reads TGTGCCAGCTCACTCTATAGGGACAGGTCCTACGAGCAGTACTTC.

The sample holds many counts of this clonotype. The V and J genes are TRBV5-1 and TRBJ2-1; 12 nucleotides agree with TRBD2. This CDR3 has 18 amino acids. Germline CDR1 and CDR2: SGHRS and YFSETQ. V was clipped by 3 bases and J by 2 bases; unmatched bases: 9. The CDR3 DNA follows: TGCGCCAGCAGCTCGAGGGGCCCTAGCGGGAGGGCCTACAATGAGCAGTTCTTC. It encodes CASSSRGPSGRAYNEQFF.

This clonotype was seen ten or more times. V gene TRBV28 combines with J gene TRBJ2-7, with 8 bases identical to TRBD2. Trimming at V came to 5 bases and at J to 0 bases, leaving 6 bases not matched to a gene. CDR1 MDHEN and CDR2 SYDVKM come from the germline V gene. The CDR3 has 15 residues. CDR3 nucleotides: TGTGCCAGCAGTCCCCGGACTAGCATCTCCTACGAGCAGTACTTC. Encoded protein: CASSPRTSISYEQYF. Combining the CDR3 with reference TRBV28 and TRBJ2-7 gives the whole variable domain DVKVTQSSRYLVKRTGEKVFLECVQDMDHENMFWYRQDPGLGLRLIYFSYDVKMKEKGDIPEGYSVSREKKERFSLILESASTNQTSMYLCASSPRTSISYEQYFGPGTRLTVT.

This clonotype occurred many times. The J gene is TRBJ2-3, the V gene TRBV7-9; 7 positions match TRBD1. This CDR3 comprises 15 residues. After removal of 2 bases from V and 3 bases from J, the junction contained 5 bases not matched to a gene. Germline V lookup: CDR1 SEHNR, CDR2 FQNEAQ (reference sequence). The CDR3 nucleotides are TGTGCCAGCAGCTTAAGGGACAGTAAAACAGATACGCAGTATTTT. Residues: CASSLRDSKTDTQYF.

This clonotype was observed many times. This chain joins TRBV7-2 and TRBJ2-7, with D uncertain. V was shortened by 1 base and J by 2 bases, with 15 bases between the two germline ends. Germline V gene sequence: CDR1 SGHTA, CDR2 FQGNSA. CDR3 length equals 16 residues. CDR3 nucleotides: TGTGCCAGCAGCTTAGGGGGTAGCCCGCCACCCTACGAGCAGTACTTC. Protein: CASSLGGSPPPYEQYF.

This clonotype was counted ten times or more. The DNA for the CDR3 is TGTGCCAGCAGCCAACGCATCGGACTAGCGGGAGGGCCATCCTCGGAGACCCAGTACTTC. Its protein product is CASSQRIGLAGGPSSETQYF. The V gene is TRBV28, the J gene TRBJ2-5; 15 bases agree with TRBD2. CDR1 is MDHEN and CDR2 is SYDVKM in the germline V gene. V shed 6 bases and J 5 bases; nucleotides not matched to a gene: 19. CDR3 length: 20 residues.

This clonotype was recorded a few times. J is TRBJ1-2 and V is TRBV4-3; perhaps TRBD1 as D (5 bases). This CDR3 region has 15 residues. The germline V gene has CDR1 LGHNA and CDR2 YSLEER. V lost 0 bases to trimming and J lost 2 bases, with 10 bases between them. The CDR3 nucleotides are TGCGCCAGCAGCCAAGATCCAGGGAGAAACTATGGCTACACCTTC. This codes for CASSQDPGRNYGYTF.

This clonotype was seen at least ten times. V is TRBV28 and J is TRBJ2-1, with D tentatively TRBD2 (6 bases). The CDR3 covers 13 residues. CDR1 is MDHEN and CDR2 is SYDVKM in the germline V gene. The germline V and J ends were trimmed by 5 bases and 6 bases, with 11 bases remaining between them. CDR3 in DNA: TGTGCCAGCAGTACCTTCGGGAGCAATGAGCAGTTCTTC. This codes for CASSTFGSNEQFF.

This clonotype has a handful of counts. The CDR3 sequence is CASSQGSNRKDEQYF. The CDR3 bases are TGTGCCAGCAGCCAAGGTTCGAACCGAAAGGACGAGCAGTACTTC. V and J are TRBV3-1 and TRBJ2-7, with D uncertain. V was clipped by 1 base and J by 5 bases, with 15 bases between them. Looked up from germline, CDR1 is LGHDT and CDR2 is YNNKEL (reference sequence). The CDR3 is made up of 15 amino acids.

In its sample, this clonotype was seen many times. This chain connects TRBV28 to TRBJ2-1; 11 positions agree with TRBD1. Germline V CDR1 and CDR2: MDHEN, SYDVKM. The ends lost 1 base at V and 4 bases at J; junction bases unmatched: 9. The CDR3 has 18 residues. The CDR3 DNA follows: TGTGCCAGCAGTTTATCCCCTCCGGACAGGGGGCTGTACAATGAGCAGTTCTTC. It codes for CASSLSPPDRGLYNEQFF.

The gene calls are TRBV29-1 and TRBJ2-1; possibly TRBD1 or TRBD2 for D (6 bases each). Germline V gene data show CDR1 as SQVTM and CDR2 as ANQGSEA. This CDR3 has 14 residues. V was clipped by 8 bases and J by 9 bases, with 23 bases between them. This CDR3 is CSTLMVVGGGEQFF. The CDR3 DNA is TGCAGCACATTGATGGTAGTCGGGGGCGGTGAGCAGTTCTTC.

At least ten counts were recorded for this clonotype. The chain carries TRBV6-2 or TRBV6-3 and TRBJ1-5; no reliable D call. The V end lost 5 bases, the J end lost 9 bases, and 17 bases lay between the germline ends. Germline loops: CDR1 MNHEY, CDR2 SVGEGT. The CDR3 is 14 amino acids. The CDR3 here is CASSAPAENRPQHF. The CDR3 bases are TGTGCCAGCAGTGCCCCGGCGGAGAACAGGCCCCAGCATTTT.

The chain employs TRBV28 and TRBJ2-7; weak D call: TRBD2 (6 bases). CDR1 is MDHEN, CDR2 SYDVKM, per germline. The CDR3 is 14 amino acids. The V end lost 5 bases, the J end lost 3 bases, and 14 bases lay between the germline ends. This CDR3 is CASSPRLDCYEQYF. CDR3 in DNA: TGTGCCAGCAGTCCCCGACTAGACTGCTACGAGCAGTACTTC.

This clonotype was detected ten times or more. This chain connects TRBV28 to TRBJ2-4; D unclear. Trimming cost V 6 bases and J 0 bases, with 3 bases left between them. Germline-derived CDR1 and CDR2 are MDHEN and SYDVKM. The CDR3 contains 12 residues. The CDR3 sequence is CASSLAKNIQYF. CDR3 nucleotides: TGTGCCAGCAGCTTAGCCAAAAACATTCAGTACTTC.

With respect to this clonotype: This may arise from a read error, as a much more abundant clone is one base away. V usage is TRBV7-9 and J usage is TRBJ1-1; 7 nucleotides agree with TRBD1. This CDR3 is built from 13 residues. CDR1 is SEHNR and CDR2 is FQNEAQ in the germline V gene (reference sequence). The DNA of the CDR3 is TGTGCCAGCAGTTCAACAGGGGACGCTGAAGCTTCCTTT. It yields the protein CASSSTGDAEASF.

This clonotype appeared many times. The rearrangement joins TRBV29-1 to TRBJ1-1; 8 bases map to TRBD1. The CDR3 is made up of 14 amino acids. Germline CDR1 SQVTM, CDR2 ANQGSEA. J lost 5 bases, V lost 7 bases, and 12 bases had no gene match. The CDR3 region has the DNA TGCAGCGCTGGAGACTCAGGGGGCTCAACTGAAGCTTTCTTT. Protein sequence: CSAGDSGGSTEAFF.

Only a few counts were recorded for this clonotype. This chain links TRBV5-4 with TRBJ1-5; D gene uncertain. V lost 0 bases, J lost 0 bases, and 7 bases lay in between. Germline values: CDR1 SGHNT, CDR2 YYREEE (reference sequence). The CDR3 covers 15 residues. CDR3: CASSLEPTSNQPQHF. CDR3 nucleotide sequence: TGTGCCAGCAGCTTGGAACCAACTAGCAATCAGCCCCAGCATTTT. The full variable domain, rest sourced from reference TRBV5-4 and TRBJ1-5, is ETGVTQSPTHLIKTRGQQVTLRCSSQSGHNTVSWYQQALGQGPQFIFQYYREEENGRGNFPPRFSGLQFPNYSSELNVNALELDDSALYLCASSLEPTSNQPQHFGDGTRLSIL.

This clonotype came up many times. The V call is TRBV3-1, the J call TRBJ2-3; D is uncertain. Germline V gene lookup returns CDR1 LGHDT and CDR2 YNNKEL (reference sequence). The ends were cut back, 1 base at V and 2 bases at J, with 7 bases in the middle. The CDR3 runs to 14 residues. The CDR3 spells CASSQGRSTDTQYF. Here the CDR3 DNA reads TGTGCCAGCAGCCAAGGGCGGTCCACAGATACGCAGTATTTT.

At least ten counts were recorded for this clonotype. The CDR3 DNA is TGTGCCAGCAGTTTGAGGGGGCAGGGGGCAAAAAACACTGAAGCTTTCTTT. Translation: CASSLRGQGAKNTEAFF. The V gene is TRBV28, the J gene TRBJ1-1, with TRBD1 matching 8 bases. This CDR3 is built from 17 residues. V shed 3 bases and J 2 bases; nucleotides not matched to a gene: 11. In germline, CDR1 is MDHEN, CDR2 SYDVKM. Filled out from reference TRBV28 and TRBJ1-1, the complete variable domain reads DVKVTQSSRYLVKRTGEKVFLECVQDMDHENMFWYRQDPGLGLRLIYFSYDVKMKEKGDIPEGYSVSREKKERFSLILESASTNQTSMYLCASSLRGQGAKNTEAFFGQGTRLTVV.

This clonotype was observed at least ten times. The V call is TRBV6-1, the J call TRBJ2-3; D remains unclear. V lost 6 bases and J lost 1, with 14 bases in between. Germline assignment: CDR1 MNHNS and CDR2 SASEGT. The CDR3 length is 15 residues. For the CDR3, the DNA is TGTGCCAGCAGCGACTCAGGCGTGGGCACAGATACGCAGTATTTT. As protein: CASSDSGVGTDTQYF.

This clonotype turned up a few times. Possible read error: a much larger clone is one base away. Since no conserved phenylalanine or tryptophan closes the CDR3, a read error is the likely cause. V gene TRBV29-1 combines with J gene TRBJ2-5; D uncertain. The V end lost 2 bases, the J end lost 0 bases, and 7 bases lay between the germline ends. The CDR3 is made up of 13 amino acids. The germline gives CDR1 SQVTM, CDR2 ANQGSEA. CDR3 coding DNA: TGCAGCGTTGAATACGCACACCAAGAGACCCAGTACCTC. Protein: CSVEYAHQETQYL.

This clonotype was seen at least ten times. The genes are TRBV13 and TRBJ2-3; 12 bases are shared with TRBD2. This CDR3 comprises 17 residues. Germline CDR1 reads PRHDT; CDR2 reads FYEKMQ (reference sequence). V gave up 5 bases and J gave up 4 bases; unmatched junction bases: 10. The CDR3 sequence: CASSPRLAGVEADTQYF. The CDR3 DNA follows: TGTGCCAGCAGCCCCAGACTAGCGGGAGTTGAAGCAGATACGCAGTATTTT.

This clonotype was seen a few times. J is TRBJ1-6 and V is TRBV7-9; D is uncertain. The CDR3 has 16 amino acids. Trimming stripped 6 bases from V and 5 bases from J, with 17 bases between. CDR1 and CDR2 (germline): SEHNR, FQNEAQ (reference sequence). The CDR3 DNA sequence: TGTGCCAGCAGTCCCGGGCGGGCGTCCAATAATTCACCCCTCCACTTT. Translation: CASSPGRASNNSPLHF.

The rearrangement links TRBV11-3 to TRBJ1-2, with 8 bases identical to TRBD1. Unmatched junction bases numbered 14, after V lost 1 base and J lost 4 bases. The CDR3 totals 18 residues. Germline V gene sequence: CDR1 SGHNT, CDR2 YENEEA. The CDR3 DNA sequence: TGTGCCAGCAGCTTAGGATCCGCAGGGGGCCCGAGGCCCTATGGCTACACCTTC. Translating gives CASSLGSAGGPRPYGYTF.

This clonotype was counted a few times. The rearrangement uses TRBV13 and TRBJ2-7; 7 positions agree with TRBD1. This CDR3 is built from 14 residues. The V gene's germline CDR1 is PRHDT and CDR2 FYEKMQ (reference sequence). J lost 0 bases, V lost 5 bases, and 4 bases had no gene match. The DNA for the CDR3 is TGTGCCAGCAGCGAAAGGGACAGCTCCTACGAGCAGTACTTC. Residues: CASSERDSSYEQYF.

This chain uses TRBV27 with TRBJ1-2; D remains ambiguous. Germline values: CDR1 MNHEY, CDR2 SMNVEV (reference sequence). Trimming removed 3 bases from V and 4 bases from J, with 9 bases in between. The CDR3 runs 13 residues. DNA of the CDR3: TGTGCCAGCAGTTTTCCGGGTTTCTATGGCTACACCTTC. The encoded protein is CASSFPGFYGYTF.